This T cell receptor beta chain was recorded in a study of early T cells in non-severe SARS-CoV-2 infection (dated by TCRdb to about 2021). As for the study more broadly: Because TCR sequencing relied on bulk RNA taken from unsorted whole blood, pairing of alpha and beta chains was not possible.

Receptors were amplified or captured by 5' RACE. The reads were generated on a NextSeq 500. To correct for sequencing error and PCR bias, the TCR library protocol tagged individual cDNA molecules with unique molecular identifiers. Both TCR alpha and beta chains were sequenced, and tight co-correlation was observed between alpha and beta sequence abundances in each sample. The authors' pipeline ran thus. Decombinator V4 was used to annotate TCR sequences for V gene, J gene and CDR3. Expanded TCRs were defined as changing significantly between any two time points under a Poisson model with p below 0.0001. TCR abundances were normalised to the total number of TCRs sequenced per sample and were expressed as counts per million. MAIT TCRs were defined by TRAV1-2 paired with TRAJ12, TRAJ20 or TRAJ33, and iNKT TCRs by TRAV10 paired with TRAJ18. VDJdb, accessed 1 November 2021, was searched for CMV, EBV and SARS-CoV-2 annotated TCRs, with TCRs annotated for multiple antigens excluded. TCRdb reprocessed the public reads (quality trimming at Q25 with fastp, clone calling with MiXCR) and kept in-frame beta chains. Records with the same CDR3 protein are collapsed into one entry carrying the most frequent genes and DNA. TCRdb's processing, not the study's, gives the V and J calls here. This sample holds over 85,000 distinct CDR3 sequences; around a sixth were observed only once. The ten largest clones take up about 1.3% of the sample.

CDR1 and CDR2 are drawn from the germline V gene: SGHTA, FQGNSA. The junction carries 16 bases between V and J, which are trimmed by 5 bases and 6 bases respectively. The CDR3 runs 14 amino acids, cysteine and phenylalanine included. Of all the DNA, just the CDR3 is kept, 42 bases in frame from base 1. This was a case-control study nested in a cohort of healthcare workers in London, UK, who had nasopharyngeal swab PCR tests and blood samples taken every week. Between 23 and 31 March 2020, the week of the UK lockdown, healthcare workers were enrolled and then followed up weekly for as long as 16 weeks. On the study overall, not on this receptor specifically: VDJdb matching was skewed toward anti-spike CD8 responses, so virus-specific expansions were likely underestimated and private and CD4 specificities were missed.

This clonotype has only a few counts. Which antigen it targets is not known. Base qualities are not at hand, and no much larger clone is one base apart. The specimen sequenced was whole blood. The chain is made from TRBV7-2 and TRBJ1-1; the D gene cannot be resolved reliably. The sequence was obtained from an adult who was a healthcare worker with PCR-confirmed SARS-CoV-2 infection or an uninfected control (not recorded which). In nucleotides, the sequence is TGTGCCAGCAGCATCGCGTGGAATAACGCTGAAGCTTTCTTT. Protein translation: CASSIAWNNAEAFF.